A single sample is the source of the 32 T cell receptor beta chains below, sequenced in a study of beta chain features in type 1 diabetes (dated by TCRdb to 2017 to 2018). The library was built by means of the immunoSEQ multiplex PCR assay. All of the isolated RNA was reverse transcribed with the High Capacity cDNA Reverse Transcription Kit, so expressed TCRB transcripts were sequenced. This is the immuneACCESS table as TCRdb keeps it, with only in-frame sequences that have V and J called. A part of the clones is gone; compared with another copy, unresolved V genes explain less than half, and the rest is unexplained. The sample table shows some 400,000 clones, and about 16% are seen once. The ten largest clones capture 0.019% of the sample. Sequenced sample: naive CD4+ T cells from blood. The sample's cell subset or site label, in plain terms: true naive CD4+ T cells. These receptors originate from a woman aged 18-29 years in good health.

This clone was detected a few times. This rearrangement joins TRBV6-5 to TRBJ2-1; 12 bases agree with TRBD1. This CDR3 has 14 residues. Germline CDR1 and CDR2: MNHEY and SVGAGI. Germline trimming cut 4 bases from V and 7 bases from J; bases unmatched to any gene: 2. The CDR3 here is CASSWDRGLNEQFF. The CDR3 DNA reads as TGTGCCAGCAGTTGGGACAGGGGGCTTAATGAGCAGTTCTTC.

The chain links TRBV29-1 to TRBJ1-1; no clear D gene. V was cut by 2 bases and J by 0 bases, with 7 bases left in between. Per the germline V gene, CDR1 is SQVTM and CDR2 is ANQGSEA. CDR3 size: 13 residues. DNA of the CDR3: TGCAGCGTTGAATGGGCCATGAACACTGAAGCTTTCTTT. This codes for CSVEWAMNTEAFF.

This clone was seen a handful of times. The chain employs TRBV25-1 and TRBJ1-2, with a weak D call TRBD1 (6 bases). This CDR3 is built from 15 residues. V lost 6 bases and J 3 bases, leaving 17 bases between the germline ends. Germline loops: CDR1 MGHDK, CDR2 SYGVNS. CDR3 in DNA: TGTGCCAGCAGGACGGACAGCCCCTATGACTATGGCTACACCTTC. It translates to CASRTDSPYDYGYTF.

There are a few counts of this clone. The same CDR3 can be traced to other DNA sequences in this sample. The CDR3 bases are TGCGCCAGCAGCACTAGTCAAGAGACCCAGTACTTC. It encodes CASSTSQETQYF. V is TRBV5-1 and J is TRBJ2-5; D perhaps matches TRBD2 (5 bases). The CDR3 is 12 residues long. CDR1 SGHRS and CDR2 YFSETQ come from the germline V gene. V lost 4 bases and J 2 bases, leaving 6 bases between the germline ends.

The rearrangement joins TRBV9 to TRBJ2-5, with TRBD2 identical over 8 bases. V shed 4 bases, J shed 5 bases, and the junction held 13 bases outside the gene matches. This CDR3 comprises 16 residues. Germline V gene lookup returns CDR1 SGDLS and CDR2 YYNGEE. Written as DNA, the CDR3 is TGTGCCAGCAGCCTCCGAGCGGGAGAGGTCGGCGAGACCCAGTACTTC. It encodes CASSLRAGEVGETQYF.

The chain employs TRBV5-4 and TRBJ1-2, with TRBD1 matching 9 bases. Germline CDR1 reads SGHNT; CDR2 reads YYREEE (reference sequence). The CDR3 runs 15 residues. Unmatched junction bases numbered 8, after V lost 0 bases and J lost 8 bases. The CDR3 protein is CASSLEGQGRGGYTF. The CDR3 DNA follows: TGTGCCAGCAGCTTGGAGGGACAGGGTCGGGGAGGCTACACCTTC.

The chain links TRBV4-1 to TRBJ1-1; TRBD1 agrees at 7 bases. This CDR3 spans 14 amino acids. Germline CDR1 is MGHRA and CDR2 is YSYEKL. The trim removed 4 bases at V and 7 bases at J, leaving 9 bases unmatched. CDR3 residues: CASSREDRRLEAFF. The CDR3 bases are TGCGCCAGCAGCCGAGAGGACAGGCGCCTTGAAGCTTTCTTT.

The V gene is TRBV20-1, the J gene TRBJ2-7; D is ambiguous. The CDR3 runs to 11 residues. Germline V gene lookup returns CDR1 DFQATT and CDR2 SNEGSKA (reference sequence). Trimming shortened V by 6 bases and J by 3 bases, and 9 bases separated the two germline ends. The CDR3 reads CSALSYYEQYF. The CDR3 DNA reads TGCAGTGCCCTCTCCTACTACGAGCAGTACTTC.

The chain employs TRBV2 and TRBJ2-7, with 14 positions matching TRBD2. This CDR3 is built from 19 residues. Trimming at V came to 3 bases and at J to 3 bases, leaving 13 bases not matched to a gene. Looked up from germline, CDR1 is SNHLY and CDR2 is FYNNEI. The DNA of the CDR3 is TGTGCCAGCAGTGATTTACCGGGACTAGCGGGAGTAAAGGGCTACGAGCAGTACTTC. Amino acids: CASSDLPGLAGVKGYEQYF.

V usage is TRBV30 and J usage is TRBJ2-5; tentatively, D is TRBD1 (5 bases). Trimming shortened V by 2 bases and J by 5 bases, and 9 bases separated the two germline ends. CDR1 GTSNPN and CDR2 SVGIG come from the germline V gene (reference sequence). The CDR3 runs to 12 residues. In DNA form, the CDR3 reads TGTGCCTGGAGTCGTCAGGGTGAGACCCAGTACTTC. Protein: CAWSRQGETQYF.

V gene TRBV7-9 combines with J gene TRBJ1-2, with D tentatively TRBD1 (5 bases). The length of the CDR3 is 14 residues. V lost 5 bases, J lost 5 bases, and 15 bases lay in between. Looked up from germline, CDR1 is SEHNR and CDR2 is FQNEAQ (reference sequence). DNA for the CDR3: TGTGCCAGCAGCAGAGGCGGGGGGAATTATGGCTACACCTTC. Protein product: CASSRGGGNYGYTF.

V is TRBV2 and J is TRBJ2-7; 11 nucleotides match TRBD1. The CDR3 loop spans 14 amino acids. Germline CDR1 reads SNHLY; CDR2 reads FYNNEI. Germline trimming cut 7 bases from V and 6 bases from J; bases unmatched to any gene: 8. The chain's CDR3 is CASIRDRGVVEQYF. CDR3 nucleotides: TGTGCCAGCATCCGGGACAGGGGGGTAGTCGAGCAGTACTTC.

The rearrangement joins TRBV7-2 to TRBJ2-7; D remains unclear. Germline CDR1 is SGHTA and CDR2 is FQGNSA. V dropped 5 bases and J dropped 5 bases, with 10 bases sitting between them. The CDR3 consists of 12 residues. The CDR3 is CASSLGAHEQYF. The CDR3 coding sequence is TGTGCCAGCAGCCTAGGAGCGCACGAGCAGTACTTC. Drawing the rest from reference TRBV7-2 and TRBJ2-7, the complete variable domain is GAGVSQSPSNKVTEKGKDVELRCDPISGHTALYWYRQSLGQGLEFLIYFQGNSAPDKSGLPSDRFSAERTGGSVSTLTIQRTQQEDSAVYLCASSLGAHEQYFGPGTRLTVT.

This clone occurred a few times. The CDR3 DNA sequence: TGTGCCAGCAGCTCTCGGGACAGGGGTTGGAGGAACACTGAAGCTTTCTTT. Translated, it gives CASSSRDRGWRNTEAFF. The V call is TRBV7-9, the J call TRBJ1-1; 10 bases match TRBD1. The CDR3 has 17 amino acids. V was pared by 4 bases and J by 1 base, with 9 bases of the junction left unmatched. From germline, CDR1 is SEHNR and CDR2 FQNEAQ (reference sequence).

This chain joins TRBV15 and TRBJ2-7, with a tentative D call TRBD2 (6 bases). Trimming shortened V by 0 bases and J by 6 bases, and 9 bases separated the two germline ends. The CDR3 has 13 residues. Germline V gene sequence: CDR1 LNHNV, CDR2 YYDKDF (reference sequence). The CDR3: CATSRDMGGEQYF. CDR3 coding DNA: TGTGCCACCAGCAGAGATATGGGAGGCGAGCAGTACTTC.

This clone was observed a single time. The chain employs TRBV5-1 and TRBJ2-1; 8 bases align to TRBD2. The CDR3 loop spans 15 amino acids. With V trimmed by 2 bases and J by 9 bases, 10 bases remained unmatched. Germline V gives CDR1 SGHRS, CDR2 YFSETQ. CDR3 protein: CASSFARAGVGEQFF. CDR3 nucleotides: TGCGCCAGCAGCTTTGCGAGAGCGGGAGTTGGTGAGCAGTTCTTC.

The V gene is TRBV15, the J gene TRBJ2-6; D is perhaps TRBD1 (5 bases). The germline gives CDR1 LNHNV, CDR2 YYDKDF (reference sequence). V dropped 4 bases and J dropped 2 bases, with 6 bases sitting between them. The CDR3 has 14 amino acids. The chain's CDR3 is CATSKGAGANVLTF. For the CDR3, the DNA is TGTGCCACCAGCAAAGGGGCTGGGGCCAACGTCCTGACTTTC.

The chain couples TRBV29-1 to TRBJ1-4; 10 bases match TRBD1. Looked up from germline, CDR1 is SQVTM and CDR2 is ANQGSEA. V dropped 6 bases and J dropped 8; count of bases not matched to a gene: 0. CDR3 length: 11 residues. The CDR3 spells CSVGQGEKLFF. As DNA, the CDR3 is TGCAGCGTGGGACAGGGGGAAAAACTGTTTTTT.

The J gene is TRBJ2-1, the V gene TRBV5-1, with D unclear. The CDR3 has 13 amino acids. In germline, CDR1 is SGHRS, CDR2 YFSETQ. Trimming shortened V by 4 bases and J by 8 bases, and 13 bases separated the two germline ends. CDR3 in amino acids: CASSLRELDEQFF. DNA for the CDR3: TGCGCCAGCAGCCTCCGAGAGTTGGATGAGCAGTTCTTC.

This clone turned up a few times. The chain recombines TRBV29-1 with TRBJ1-5; weak D call: TRBD1 (6 bases). V was shortened by 7 bases and J by 4 bases, with 17 bases between the two germline ends. Germline lookup yields CDR1 SQVTM and CDR2 ANQGSEA. The CDR3 is 14 residues long. CDR3 protein: CSASDSNKNQPQHF. In DNA form, the CDR3 reads TGCAGCGCTTCGGACAGTAATAAGAATCAGCCCCAGCATTTT.

Only a few counts were recorded for this clone. V and J are TRBV9 and TRBJ2-6; D ambiguous. V lost 2 bases and J 0 bases, leaving 15 bases between the germline ends. The germline gives CDR1 SGDLS, CDR2 YYNGEE. The CDR3 loop spans 18 amino acids. CDR3 protein: CASSVTSQSRSGANVLTF. The CDR3 nucleotides read TGTGCCAGCAGCGTCACTTCCCAATCCCGCTCTGGGGCCAACGTCCTGACTTTC.

This rearrangement joins TRBV6-6 to TRBJ2-5, with 7 bases aligning to TRBD1. The ends lost 5 bases at V and 5 bases at J; junction bases unmatched: 11. CDR1 is MNHNY and CDR2 is SVGAGI in the germline V gene (reference sequence). The CDR3 runs to 15 residues. The CDR3 nucleotides read TGTGCCAGCAGTCGGGACAGCAGACCGAAGGAGACCCAGTACTTC. Translated: CASSRDSRPKETQYF.

V usage is TRBV5-6 and J usage is TRBJ2-1; 10 nucleotides match TRBD2. CDR1 and CDR2 (germline): SGHDT, YYEEEE. After removal of 4 bases from V and 7 bases from J, the junction contained 11 bases not matched to a gene. The CDR3 covers 16 residues. In nucleotides, the CDR3 is TGTGCCAGCAGCCAGGGACTAGCGATCTCTACAAATGAGCAGTTCTTC. Translating it yields CASSQGLAISTNEQFF. The full variable domain, with the rest looked up from reference TRBV5-6 and TRBJ2-1, is DAGVTQSPTHLIKTRGQQVTLRCSPKSGHDTVSWYQQALGQGPQFIFQYYEEEERQRGNFPDRFSGHQFPNYSSELNVNALLLGDSALYLCASSQGLAISTNEQFFGPGTRLTVL.

This rearrangement joins TRBV7-2 to TRBJ2-3; D is perhaps TRBD2 (7 bases). The CDR3 is 14 residues long. The V and J ends lost 1 base and 6 bases respectively, with 11 bases between them. Germline V lookup: CDR1 SGHTA, CDR2 FQGNSA. The CDR3 DNA reads TGTGCCAGCAGCTTAGAGGGGAGGGGGGATACGCAGTATTTT. Translation: CASSLEGRGDTQYF.

In DNA, the CDR3 is TGCGCCAGCGCTGGGACAGCGGCCTATGGCTACACCTTC. Translated: CASAGTAAYGYTF. V is TRBV5-1 and J is TRBJ1-2, with TRBD1 matching 7 bases. Germline trimming cut 7 bases from V and 4 bases from J; bases unmatched to any gene: 7. CDR3 size: 13 residues. In germline, CDR1 is SGHRS, CDR2 YFSETQ.

This clone showed up just a few times. The chain has TRBV28 and TRBJ2-7, with D possibly TRBD2 on 5 matching bases. Germline CDR1 is MDHEN and CDR2 is SYDVKM. V was shortened by 5 bases and J by 2 bases, with 10 bases between the two germline ends. CDR3 length: 13 residues. The CDR3, as DNA: TGTGCCAGCAGTACTCCGGGGACCTACGAGCAGTACTTC. The encoded protein is CASSTPGTYEQYF.

This clone was detected only a few times. The chain carries TRBV9 and TRBJ2-7; 9 nucleotides match TRBD1. Germline values: CDR1 SGDLS, CDR2 YYNGEE. J lost 3 bases, V lost 0 bases, and 4 bases had no gene match. This CDR3 comprises 15 residues. The CDR3, as DNA: TGTGCCAGCAGCGTAGAGGGGACAGGGTTCTACGAGCAGTACTTC. Translated, it gives CASSVEGTGFYEQYF.

This chain links TRBV5-1 with TRBJ2-5, with D possibly TRBD1 on 5 matching bases. Germline V CDR1 and CDR2: SGHRS, YFSETQ. The CDR3 spans 15 residues. V was pared by 0 bases and J by 5 bases, with 14 bases between. The CDR3 coding sequence is TGCGCCAGCAGCTTGGTGCCAGGGAATATCGAGACCCAGTACTTC. It translates to CASSLVPGNIETQYF.

This sequence joins TRBV29-1 and TRBJ2-5, with 13 nucleotides matching TRBD2. The ends lost 2 bases at V and 1 base at J; junction bases unmatched: 4. CDR1 SQVTM and CDR2 ANQGSEA come from the germline V gene. This CDR3 spans 16 amino acids. The CDR3 DNA reads TGCAGCGTTGAAAGAACTAGCGGGAGGGCCCAAGAGACCCAGTACTTC. This gives the protein CSVERTSGRAQETQYF.

The chain uses TRBV7-9 and TRBJ2-1; possible D gene TRBD1, 6 bases. Looked up from germline, CDR1 is SEHNR and CDR2 is FQNEAQ (reference sequence). Deletions cut 0 bases from V and 7 bases from J, with 16 bases between. The length of the CDR3 is 16 residues. CDR3 residues: CASSLAGRTVSNEQFF. CDR3 DNA sequence: TGTGCCAGCAGCTTAGCGGGGCGGACAGTCTCTAATGAGCAGTTCTTC.

This clone was counted only a few times. The chain joins TRBV7-2 to TRBJ2-5, with D perhaps TRBD1 (5 bases). The ends were cut back, 3 bases at V and 5 bases at J, with 19 bases in the middle. The CDR3 spans 16 residues. Per the germline V gene, CDR1 is SGHTA and CDR2 is FQGNSA. CDR3 coding DNA: TGTGCCAGCAGCTTGCAGGCATCTCCAAGGGGCGAGACCCAGTACTTC. It translates to CASSLQASPRGETQYF.

A few counts support this clone. This chain joins TRBV2 and TRBJ2-2; D is perhaps TRBD2 (6 bases). Trimming cost V 9 bases and J 2 bases, with 16 bases left between them. The CDR3 length is 15 residues. From germline, CDR1 is SNHLY and CDR2 FYNNEI. The CDR3 here is CASGGELINTGELFF. For the CDR3, the DNA is TGTGCCAGTGGAGGGGAGTTAATCAACACCGGGGAGCTGTTTTTT.